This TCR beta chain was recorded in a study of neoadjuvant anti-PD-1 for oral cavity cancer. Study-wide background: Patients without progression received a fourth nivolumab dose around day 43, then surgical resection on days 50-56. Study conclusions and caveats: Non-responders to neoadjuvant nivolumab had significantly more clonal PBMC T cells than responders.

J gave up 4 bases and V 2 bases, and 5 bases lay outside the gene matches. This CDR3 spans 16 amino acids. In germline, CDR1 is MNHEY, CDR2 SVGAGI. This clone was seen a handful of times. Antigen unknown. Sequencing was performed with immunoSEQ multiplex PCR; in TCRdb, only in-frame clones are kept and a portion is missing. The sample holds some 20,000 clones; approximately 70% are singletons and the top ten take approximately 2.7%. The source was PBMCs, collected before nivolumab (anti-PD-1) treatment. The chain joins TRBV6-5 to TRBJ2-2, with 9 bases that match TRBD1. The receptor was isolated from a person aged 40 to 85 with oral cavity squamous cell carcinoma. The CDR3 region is CASSYHGTGSTGELFF. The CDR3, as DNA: TGTGCCAGCAGTTACCATGGGACAGGGTCCACCGGGGAGCTGTTTTTT.